A selection of T cell receptor beta chains follows, all from one sample in a study of blood T cell repertoires in COVID-19. Only in-frame clones appear in the TCRdb table, and some are missing; sequencing was by immunoSEQ multiplex PCR. In the table there are some 300,000 clones, around 85% of which are singletons. Sequencing input: peripheral blood. These receptor sequences come from a woman between 50 and 59 years old with active or convalescent COVID-19. Both conserved end residues are part of each CDR3. A D gene is named only where the DNA matches it firmly. The listing skips clone size in some rows; elsewhere it reads once, few, many or a size class.

-	-	TRBV24-1	TRBJ2-7	CATSDLAGAVSYEQYF	TGTGCCACCAGTGATTTAGCAGGGGCCGTCTCCTACGAACAGTACTTC
TRBD1	few	TRBV5-1	TRBJ1-1	CASSPADRAPWVTEAFF	TGCGCCAGCAGCCCCGCCGACAGGGCCCCTTGGGTCACTGAAGCTTTCTTT
-	-	TRBV5-1	TRBJ2-7	CASGEGHPSSYEQYF	TGCGCCAGTGGGGAGGGACACCCTAGCTCCTACGAGCAGTACTTC
-	few	TRBV6-1	TRBJ2-6	CASSGRVLSGANVLTF	TGTGCCAGCAGTGGCAGGGTTCTCTCTGGGGCCAACGTCCTGACTTTC
-	-	TRBV27	TRBJ1-1	CASSFSGVNTEAFF	TGTGCCAGCAGTTTTTCAGGGGTGAACACTGAAGCTTTCTTT
TRBD1	-	TRBV28	TRBJ1-1	CASTTGGGNTEAFF	TGTGCCAGTACAACAGGGGGGGGGAACACTGAAGCTTTCTTT
-	-	TRBV2	TRBJ1-1	CASAGLPNTEAFF	TGTGCCAGCGCGGGACTCCCGAACACTGAAGCTTTCTTT
-	-	TRBV7-9	TRBJ1-5	CASSLRGGQPQHF	TGTGCCAGCAGCTTACGAGGGGGACAGCCCCAGCATTTT
-	-	TRBV27	TRBJ1-2	CASSAQGLNYGYTF	TGTGCCAGCAGTGCACAGGGCCTTAACTATGGCTACACCTTC
-	once	TRBV25-1	TRBJ1-1	CASSEWGVGTEAFF	TGTGCCAGCAGTGAGTGGGGAGTCGGGACTGAAGCTTTCTTT
-	-	TRBV12-3/TRBV12-4	TRBJ2-1	CASRAILAAEQFF	TGTGCCAGCAGGGCAATACTAGCTGCTGAGCAGTTCTTC
-	-	TRBV19	TRBJ1-1	CASSPLRGAGTEAFF	TGTGCCAGTAGCCCACTACGGGGGGCAGGCACTGAAGCTTTCTTT
-	-	TRBV3-1/TRBV3-2	TRBJ1-2	CASSPYGQGSYGYTF	TGTGCCAGCAGCCCTTACGGCCAGGGGTCGTATGGCTACACCTTC
TRBD1	few	TRBV5-6	TRBJ1-2	CASSPRWPGTGVKGYTF	TGTGCCAGCAGCCCCCGCTGGCCCGGGACAGGGGTTAAGGGCTACACCTTC
-	-	TRBV5-1	TRBJ1-1	CASSPPRSTEAFF	TGCGCCAGCAGCCCTCCCCGGTCCACTGAAGCTTTCTTT
TRBD1	many	TRBV10-3	TRBJ1-1	CAISEGTGRSVNTEAFF	TGTGCCATCAGTGAGGGGACAGGGCGTAGTGTGAACACTGAAGCTTTCTTT
-	-	TRBV7-2	TRBJ2-1	CASSPTVSHVGEQFF	TGTGCCAGCAGCCCGACAGTCTCTCACGTGGGCGAGCAGTTCTTC
-	-	TRBV7-9	TRBJ1-1	CASSQARTEAFF	TGTGCCAGCAGCCAAGCGCGGACTGAAGCTTTCTTT
-	-	TRBV4-1	TRBJ2-1	CASSPIMGSPPDNEQFF	TGCGCCAGCAGCCCCATAATGGGTAGCCCCCCTGACAATGAGCAGTTCTTC
-	-	TRBV28	TRBJ2-2	CASTIKQYTGELFF	TGTGCCAGCACCATTAAGCAATACACCGGGGAGCTGTTTTTT
TRBD1	-	TRBV7-9	TRBJ1-2	CASSSGDRGKRSYTF	TGTGCCAGCAGTTCTGGGGACAGGGGTAAGAGGAGCTACACCTTC
-	once	TRBV15	TRBJ1-1	CATSRDFAGLIAFF	TGTGCCACCAGCAGAGATTTCGCAGGCCTTATAGCTTTCTTT